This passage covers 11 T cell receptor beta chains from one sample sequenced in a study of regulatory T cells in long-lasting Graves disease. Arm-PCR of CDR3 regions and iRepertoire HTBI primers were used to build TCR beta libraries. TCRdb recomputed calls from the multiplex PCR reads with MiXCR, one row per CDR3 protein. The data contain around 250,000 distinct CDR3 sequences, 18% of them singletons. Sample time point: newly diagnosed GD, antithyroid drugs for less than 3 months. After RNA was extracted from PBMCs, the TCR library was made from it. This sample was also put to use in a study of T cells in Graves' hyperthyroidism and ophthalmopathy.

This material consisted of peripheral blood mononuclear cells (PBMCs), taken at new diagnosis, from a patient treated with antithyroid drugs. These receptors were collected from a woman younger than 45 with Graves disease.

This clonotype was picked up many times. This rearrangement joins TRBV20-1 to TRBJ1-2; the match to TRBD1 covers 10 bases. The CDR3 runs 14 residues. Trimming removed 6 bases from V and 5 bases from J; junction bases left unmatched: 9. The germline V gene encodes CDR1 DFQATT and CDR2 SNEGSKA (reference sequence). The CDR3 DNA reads TGCAGTGCAACGGACAGGGGGGATTTATATGGCTACACCTTC. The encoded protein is CSATDRGDLYGYTF.

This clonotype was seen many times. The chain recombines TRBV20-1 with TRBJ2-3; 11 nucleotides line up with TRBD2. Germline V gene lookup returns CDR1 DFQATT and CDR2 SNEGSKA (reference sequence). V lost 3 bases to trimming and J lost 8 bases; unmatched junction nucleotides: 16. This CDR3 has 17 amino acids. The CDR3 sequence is CSASSMGVAGGPGTQYF. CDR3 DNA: TGCAGTGCTAGCTCAATGGGGGTAGCGGGGGGGCCAGGTACGCAGTATTTT.

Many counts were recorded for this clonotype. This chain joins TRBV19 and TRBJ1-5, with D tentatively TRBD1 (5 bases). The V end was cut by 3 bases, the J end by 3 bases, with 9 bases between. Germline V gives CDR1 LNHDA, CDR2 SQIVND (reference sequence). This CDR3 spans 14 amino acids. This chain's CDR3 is CASSIQQANQPQHF. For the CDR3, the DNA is TGTGCCAGTAGTATTCAACAGGCCAATCAGCCCCAGCATTTT.

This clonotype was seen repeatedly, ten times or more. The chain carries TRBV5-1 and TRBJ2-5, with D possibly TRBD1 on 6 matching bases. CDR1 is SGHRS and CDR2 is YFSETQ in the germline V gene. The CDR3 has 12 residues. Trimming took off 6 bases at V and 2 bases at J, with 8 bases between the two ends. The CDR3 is CASTTGQETQYF. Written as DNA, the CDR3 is TGCGCCAGCACGACAGGACAAGAGACCCAGTACTTC.

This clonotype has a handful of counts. The DNA for the CDR3 is TGTGCCAGCAGCTTTGACGGAGACACTGAAGCTTTCTTT. This encodes CASSFDGDTEAFF. The rearrangement joins TRBV5-8 to TRBJ1-1; D is uncertain. V lost 2 bases and J 3 bases, leaving 8 bases between the germline ends. CDR1 and CDR2 from the germline V gene are SGHTS and YDEGEE. The CDR3 runs to 13 residues.

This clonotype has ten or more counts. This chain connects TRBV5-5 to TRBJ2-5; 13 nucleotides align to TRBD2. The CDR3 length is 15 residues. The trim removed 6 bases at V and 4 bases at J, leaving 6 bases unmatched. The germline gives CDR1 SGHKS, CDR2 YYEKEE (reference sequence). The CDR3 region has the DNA TGTGCCAGCACCCTTACTAGCGGGGGGGGAGAGACCCAGTACTTC. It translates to CASTLTSGGGETQYF.

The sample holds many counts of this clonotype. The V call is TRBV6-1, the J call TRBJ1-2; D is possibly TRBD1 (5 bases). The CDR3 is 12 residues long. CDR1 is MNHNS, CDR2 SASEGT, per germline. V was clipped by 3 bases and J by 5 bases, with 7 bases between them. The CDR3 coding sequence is TGTGCCAGCAGTGACGGGGGATATGGCTACACCTTC. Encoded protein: CASSDGGYGYTF.

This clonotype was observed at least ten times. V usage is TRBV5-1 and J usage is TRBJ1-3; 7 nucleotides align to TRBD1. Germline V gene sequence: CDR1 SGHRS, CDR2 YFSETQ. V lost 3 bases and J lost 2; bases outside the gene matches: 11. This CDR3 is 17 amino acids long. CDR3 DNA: TGCGCCAGCAGCTATAACCAACAGGGGATCGCTGGAAACACCATATATTTT. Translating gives CASSYNQQGIAGNTIYF. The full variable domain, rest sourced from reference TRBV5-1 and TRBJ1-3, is KAGVTQTPRYLIKTRGQQVTLSCSPISGHRSVSWYQQTPGQGLQFLFEYFSETQRNKGNFPGRFSGRQFSNSRSEMNVSTLELGDSALYLCASSYNQQGIAGNTIYFGEGSWLTVV.

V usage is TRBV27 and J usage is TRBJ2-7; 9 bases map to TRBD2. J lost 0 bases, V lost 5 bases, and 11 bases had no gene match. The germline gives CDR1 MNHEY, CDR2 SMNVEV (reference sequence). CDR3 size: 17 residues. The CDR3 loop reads CASSRGRGRISSYEQYF. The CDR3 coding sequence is TGTGCCAGCAGTCGCGGGAGGGGCCGGATAAGCTCCTACGAGCAGTACTTC.

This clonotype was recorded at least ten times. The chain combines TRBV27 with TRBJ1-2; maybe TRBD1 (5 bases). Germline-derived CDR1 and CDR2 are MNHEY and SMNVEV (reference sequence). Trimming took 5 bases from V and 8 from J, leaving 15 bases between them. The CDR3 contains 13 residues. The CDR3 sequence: CASSADTLGGYTF. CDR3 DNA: TGTGCCAGCAGTGCGGACACACTGGGGGGCTACACCTTC.

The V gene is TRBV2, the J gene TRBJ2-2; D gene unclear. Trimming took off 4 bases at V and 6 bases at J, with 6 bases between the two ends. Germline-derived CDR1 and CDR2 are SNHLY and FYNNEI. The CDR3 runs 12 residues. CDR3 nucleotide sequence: TGTGCCAGCAGTGGCGTGGCCGGGGAGCTGTTTTTT. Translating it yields CASSGVAGELFF.